These T cell receptor beta chains were read from a single sample in a study of control samples from healthy donors and cancer patients. Some clones are missing from TCRdb's copy, which holds only in-frame ones; the method was immunoSEQ multiplex PCR. The sample has roughly 400,000 clones; over 75% are singletons. The specimen was PBMCs. All receptors come from a middle-aged man with head and neck cancer. Both conserved end residues are part of each CDR3. A D gene is named only where the DNA matches it firmly. Clone size, where shown, is once, few, many, or a class for clones that have expanded.

J | V | D | size | CDR3 | DNA
TRBJ2-2 | TRBV9 | . | . | CASSVARGLPNTGELFF | TGTGCCAGCAGCGTCGCCCGAGGGCTTCCGAACACCGGGGAGCTGTTTTTT
TRBJ2-1 | TRBV6-2/TRBV6-3 | TRBD2 | . | CASSYSRRTSGPSYNEQFF | TGTGCCAGCAGTTACTCGAGAAGGACTAGCGGGCCCTCCTACAATGAGCAGTTCTTC
TRBJ2-2 | TRBV25-1 | TRBD1 | . | CASSAQTGGTGELFF | TGTGCCAGCAGTGCCCAGACAGGGGGCACCGGGGAGCTGTTTTTT
TRBJ2-1 | TRBV6-5 | . | . | CASSQQGSSYNEQFF | TGTGCCAGCAGCCAACAGGGAAGCTCCTACAATGAGCAGTTCTTC
TRBJ1-5 | TRBV6-1 | . | . | CASSEAGAYNQPQHF | TGTGCCAGCAGTGAAGCCGGGGCTTACAATCAGCCCCAGCATTTT
TRBJ2-7 | TRBV27 | . | . | CASSLQGSYEQYF | TGTGCCAGCAGTCTCCAGGGATCCTACGAGCAGTACTTC
TRBJ2-7 | TRBV6-1 | . | once | CASSEEGVAGYEQYF | TGTGCCAGCAGTGAAGAAGGGGTCGCGGGCTACGAGCAGTACTTC
TRBJ1-1 | TRBV6-1 | TRBD1 | few | CASSERTGEATEAFF | TGTGCCAGCAGTGAAAGGACAGGGGAGGCCACTGAAGCTTTCTTT
TRBJ1-6 | TRBV6-1 | . | few | CASSEVGDTSSPLHF | TGTGCCAGCAGTGAAGTTGGGGACACCTCATCACCCCTCCACTTT
TRBJ1-6 | TRBV4-3 | . | . | CASSQEGPMGSYNSPLHF | TGCGCCAGCAGCCAAGAGGGCCCCATGGGGTCCTATAATTCACCCCTCCACTTT
TRBJ1-5 | TRBV2 | TRBD1 | . | CASSALGQGGNQPQHF | TGTGCCAGCAGTGCGCTCGGACAGGGTGGAAATCAGCCCCAGCATTTT
TRBJ2-4 | TRBV7-4 | TRBD1 | . | CASSPPGPGGRAKNIQYF | TGTGCCAGCAGCCCCCCGGGGCCAGGGGGCCGGGCCAAAAACATTCAGTACTTC
TRBJ2-3 | TRBV9 | TRBD2 | . | CASSFLAGSSTDTQYF | TGTGCCAGCAGCTTCCTAGCGGGGTCTAGCACAGATACGCAGTATTTT
TRBJ2-7 | TRBV3-1/TRBV3-2 | . | . | CASSQDVSGASPEQYF | TGTGCCAGCAGCCAAGACGTGTCGGGAGCGTCTCCCGAGCAGTACTTC
TRBJ1-2 | TRBV11-2 | . | once | CASSIAGALNYGYTF | TGTGCCAGCTCTATCGCGGGGGCCCTTAACTATGGCTACACCTTC
TRBJ1-1 | TRBV6-6 | TRBD1 | . | CASSNIQGVGTEAFF | TGTGCCAGCAGCAACATTCAGGGGGTGGGCACTGAAGCTTTCTTT
TRBJ2-7 | TRBV10-1 | TRBD1 | . | CASSLDRREQYF | TGCGCCAGCAGTCTGGACAGGCGGGAGCAGTACTTC
TRBJ1-1 | TRBV6-6 | TRBD1 | . | CASSSTGGPTEAFF | TGTGCCAGCAGTTCCACAGGGGGGCCCACTGAAGCTTTCTTT
TRBJ2-1 | TRBV27 | . | . | CASSLSPWSGYNEQFF | TGTGCCAGCAGTTTATCCCCGTGGTCGGGCTACAATGAGCAGTTCTTC
TRBJ2-5 | TRBV24-1 | TRBD1 | . | CATSDDRDGETQYF | TGTGCCACCAGTGATGACAGGGATGGAGAGACCCAGTACTTC
TRBJ2-7 | TRBV7-9 | . | once | CASRTGTYEQYF | TGTGCCAGCAGAACAGGAACGTACGAGCAGTACTTC
TRBJ2-2 | TRBV4-3 | TRBD1 | . | CASSQDPTGGLSTGELFF | TGCGCCAGCAGCCAAGATCCGACAGGGGGCTTGAGCACCGGGGAGCTGTTTTTT